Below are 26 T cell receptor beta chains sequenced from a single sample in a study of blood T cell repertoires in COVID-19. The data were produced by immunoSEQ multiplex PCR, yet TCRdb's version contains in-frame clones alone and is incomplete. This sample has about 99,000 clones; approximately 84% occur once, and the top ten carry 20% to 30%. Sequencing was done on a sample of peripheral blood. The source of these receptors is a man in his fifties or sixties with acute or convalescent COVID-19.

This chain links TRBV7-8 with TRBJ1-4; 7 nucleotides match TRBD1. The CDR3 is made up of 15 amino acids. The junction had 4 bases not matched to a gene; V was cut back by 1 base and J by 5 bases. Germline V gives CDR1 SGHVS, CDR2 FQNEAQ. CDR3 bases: TGTGCCAGCAGCTTAGGACCGACAGGGAATGAAAAACTGTTTTTT. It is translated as CASSLGPTGNEKLFF. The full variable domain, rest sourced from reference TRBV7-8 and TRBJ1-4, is GAGVSQSPRYKVAKRGQDVALRCDPISGHVSLFWYQQALGQGPEFLTYFQNEAQLDKSGLPSDRFFAERPEGSVSTLKIQRTQQEDSAVYLCASSLGPTGNEKLFFGSGTQLSVL.

The CDR3 here is CASSQDWLAGPNYYNEQFF. The CDR3 DNA reads as TGCGCCAGCAGCCAAGATTGGCTAGCGGGGCCCAATTACTACAATGAGCAGTTCTTC. The genes are TRBV4-3 and TRBJ2-1; 9 nucleotides agree with TRBD2. This CDR3 contains 19 residues. V was pared by 0 bases and J by 3 bases, with 12 bases of the junction left unmatched. Germline V gene lookup returns CDR1 LGHNA and CDR2 YSLEER.

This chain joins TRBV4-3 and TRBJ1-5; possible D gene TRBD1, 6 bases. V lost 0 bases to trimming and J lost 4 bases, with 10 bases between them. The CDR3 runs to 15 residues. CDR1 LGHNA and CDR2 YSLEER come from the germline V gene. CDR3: CASSQDRGANQPQHF. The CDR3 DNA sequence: TGCGCCAGCAGCCAAGACAGGGGAGCTAATCAGCCCCAGCATTTT.

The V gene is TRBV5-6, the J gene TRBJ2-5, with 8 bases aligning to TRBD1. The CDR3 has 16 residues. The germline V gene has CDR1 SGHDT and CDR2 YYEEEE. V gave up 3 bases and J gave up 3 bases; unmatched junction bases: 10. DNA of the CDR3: TGTGCCAGCAGCTCCGATACCGGGACAGGCAAAGAGACCCAGTACTTC. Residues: CASSSDTGTGKETQYF.

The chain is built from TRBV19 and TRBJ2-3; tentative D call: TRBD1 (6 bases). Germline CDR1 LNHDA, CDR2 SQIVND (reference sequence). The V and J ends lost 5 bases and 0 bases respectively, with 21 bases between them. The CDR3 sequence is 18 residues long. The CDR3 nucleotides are TGTGCCAGTAGTTCGATGACAGGCCTAATTACTAGCACAGATACGCAGTATTTT. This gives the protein CASSSMTGLITSTDTQYF.

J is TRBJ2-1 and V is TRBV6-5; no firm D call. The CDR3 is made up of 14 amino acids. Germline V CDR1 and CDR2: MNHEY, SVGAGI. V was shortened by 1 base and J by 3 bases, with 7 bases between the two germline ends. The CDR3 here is CASSYLASYNEQFF. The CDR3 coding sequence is TGTGCCAGCAGTTACTTAGCAAGCTACAATGAGCAGTTCTTC.

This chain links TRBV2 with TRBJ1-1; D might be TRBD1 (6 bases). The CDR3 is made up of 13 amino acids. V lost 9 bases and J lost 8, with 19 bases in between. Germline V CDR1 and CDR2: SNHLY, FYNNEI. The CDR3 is CASEGGEGSEAFF. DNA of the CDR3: TGTGCCAGTGAAGGGGGGGAGGGGTCCGAAGCTTTCTTT.

The CDR3 coding sequence is TGCAGTGCCGGGAACACTGAAGCTTTCTTT. Its protein is CSAGNTEAFF. V is TRBV20-1 and J is TRBJ1-1; D call uncertain. This CDR3 is built from 10 residues. CDR1 is DFQATT, CDR2 SNEGSKA, per germline (reference sequence). Trimming took off 6 bases at V and 1 base at J, with 3 bases between the two ends.

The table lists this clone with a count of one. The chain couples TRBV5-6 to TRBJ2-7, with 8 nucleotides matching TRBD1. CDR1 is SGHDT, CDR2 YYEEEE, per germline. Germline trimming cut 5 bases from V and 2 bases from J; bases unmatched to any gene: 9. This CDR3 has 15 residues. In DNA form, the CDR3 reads TGTGCCAGCAGTTTTCAGGGGGCACTTACCTACGAGCAGTACTTC. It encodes CASSFQGALTYEQYF.

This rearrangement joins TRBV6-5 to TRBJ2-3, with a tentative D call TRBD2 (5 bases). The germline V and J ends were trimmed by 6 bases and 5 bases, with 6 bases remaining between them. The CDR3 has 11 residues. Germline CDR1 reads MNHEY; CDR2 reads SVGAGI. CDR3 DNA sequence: TGTGCCAGCAGAGGACTAGATACGCAGTATTTT. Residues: CASRGLDTQYF.

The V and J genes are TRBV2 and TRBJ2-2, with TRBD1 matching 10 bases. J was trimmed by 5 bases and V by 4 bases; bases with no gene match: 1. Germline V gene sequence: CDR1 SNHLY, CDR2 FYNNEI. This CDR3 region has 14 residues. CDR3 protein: CASSGTGGTGELFF. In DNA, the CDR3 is TGTGCCAGCAGTGGGACAGGGGGTACCGGGGAGCTGTTTTTT. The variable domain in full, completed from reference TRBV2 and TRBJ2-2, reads EPEVTQTPSHQVTQMGQEVILRCVPISNHLYFYWYRQILGQKVEFLVSFYNNEISEKSEIFDDQFSVERPDGSNFTLKIRSTKLEDSAMYFCASSGTGGTGELFFGEGSRLTVL.

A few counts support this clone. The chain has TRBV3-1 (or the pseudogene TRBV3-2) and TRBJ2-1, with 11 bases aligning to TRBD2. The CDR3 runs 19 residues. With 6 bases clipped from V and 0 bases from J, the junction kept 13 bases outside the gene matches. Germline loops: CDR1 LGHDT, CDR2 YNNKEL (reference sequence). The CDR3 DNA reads TGTGCCAGCAGAGTTAGCGGGAGGGCTCTAGCTTTCTCCTACAATGAGCAGTTCTTC. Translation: CASRVSGRALAFSYNEQFF.

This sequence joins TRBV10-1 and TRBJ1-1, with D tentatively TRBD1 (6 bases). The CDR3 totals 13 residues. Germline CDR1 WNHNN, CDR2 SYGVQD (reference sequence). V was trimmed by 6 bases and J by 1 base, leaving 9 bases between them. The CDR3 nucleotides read TGCGCCAGCAGCTACAGGGAGAACACTGAAGCTTTCTTT. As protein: CASSYRENTEAFF.

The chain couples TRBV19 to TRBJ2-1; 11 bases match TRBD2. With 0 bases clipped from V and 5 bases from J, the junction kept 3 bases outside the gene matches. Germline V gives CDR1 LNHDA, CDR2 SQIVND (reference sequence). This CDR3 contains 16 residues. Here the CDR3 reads CASSIDGTSGNNEQFF. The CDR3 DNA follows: TGTGCCAGTAGTATAGACGGGACTAGCGGCAACAATGAGCAGTTCTTC.

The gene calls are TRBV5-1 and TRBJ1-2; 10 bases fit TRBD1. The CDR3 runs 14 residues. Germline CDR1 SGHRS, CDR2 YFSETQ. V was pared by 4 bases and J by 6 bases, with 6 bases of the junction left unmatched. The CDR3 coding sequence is TGCGCCAGCAGCCCCGGGACAGGGGACGATGGCTACACCTTC. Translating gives CASSPGTGDDGYTF.

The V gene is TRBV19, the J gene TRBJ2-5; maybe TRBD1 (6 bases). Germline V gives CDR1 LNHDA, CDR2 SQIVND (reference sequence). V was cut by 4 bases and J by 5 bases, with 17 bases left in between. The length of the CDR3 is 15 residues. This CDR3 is CASSSAVTGSETQYF. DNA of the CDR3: TGTGCCAGTAGTAGCGCCGTGACAGGCTCGGAGACCCAGTACTTC.

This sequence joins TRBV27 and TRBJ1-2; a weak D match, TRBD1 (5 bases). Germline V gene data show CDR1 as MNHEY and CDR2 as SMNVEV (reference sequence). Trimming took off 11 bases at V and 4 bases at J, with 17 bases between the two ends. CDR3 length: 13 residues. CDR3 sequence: CACERGPIYGYTF. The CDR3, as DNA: TGTGCCTGCGAAAGGGGCCCCATCTATGGCTACACCTTC.

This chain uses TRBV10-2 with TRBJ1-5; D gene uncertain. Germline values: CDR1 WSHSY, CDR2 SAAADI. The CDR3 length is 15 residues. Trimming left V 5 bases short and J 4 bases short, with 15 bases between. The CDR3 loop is CASSWEGGMNQPQHF. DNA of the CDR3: TGCGCCAGCAGTTGGGAGGGCGGGATGAATCAGCCCCAGCATTTT.

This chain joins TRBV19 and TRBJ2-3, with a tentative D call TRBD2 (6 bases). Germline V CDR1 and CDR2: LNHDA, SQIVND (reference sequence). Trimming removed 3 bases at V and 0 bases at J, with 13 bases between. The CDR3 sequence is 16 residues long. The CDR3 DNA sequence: TGTGCCAGTAGTATGAGAGGGACTTACAGCACAGATACGCAGTATTTT. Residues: CASSMRGTYSTDTQYF.

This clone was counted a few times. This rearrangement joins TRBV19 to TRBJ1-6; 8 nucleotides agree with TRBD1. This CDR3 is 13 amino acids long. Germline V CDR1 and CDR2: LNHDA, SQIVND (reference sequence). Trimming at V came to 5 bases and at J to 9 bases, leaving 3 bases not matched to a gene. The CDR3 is CASSGQGGSPLHF. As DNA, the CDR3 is TGTGCCAGTAGTGGACAGGGTGGTTCACCCCTCCACTTT.

The CDR3 loop is CASSPTGADTEAFF. As DNA, the CDR3 is TGTGCCAGCAGCCCGACAGGGGCGGACACTGAAGCTTTCTTT. The chain is built from TRBV2 and TRBJ1-1, with 8 positions matching TRBD1. J gave up 3 bases and V 6 bases, and 6 bases lay outside the gene matches. From germline, CDR1 is SNHLY and CDR2 FYNNEI. The CDR3 is made up of 14 amino acids.

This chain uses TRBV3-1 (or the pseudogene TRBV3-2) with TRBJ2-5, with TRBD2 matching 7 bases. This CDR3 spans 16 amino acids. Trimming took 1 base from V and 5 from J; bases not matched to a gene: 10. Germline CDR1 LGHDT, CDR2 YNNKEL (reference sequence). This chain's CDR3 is CASSQGGGSGGETQYF. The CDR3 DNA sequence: TGTGCCAGCAGCCAAGGGGGCGGGAGCGGTGGGGAGACCCAGTACTTC.

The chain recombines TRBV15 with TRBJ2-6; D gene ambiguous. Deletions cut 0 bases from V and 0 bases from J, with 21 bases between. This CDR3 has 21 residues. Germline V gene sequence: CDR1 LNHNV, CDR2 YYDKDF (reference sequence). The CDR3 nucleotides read TGTGCCACCAGCAGAGATCTTGATAGACTTGGCTCCTTCTCTGGGGCCAACGTCCTGACTTTC. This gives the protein CATSRDLDRLGSFSGANVLTF.

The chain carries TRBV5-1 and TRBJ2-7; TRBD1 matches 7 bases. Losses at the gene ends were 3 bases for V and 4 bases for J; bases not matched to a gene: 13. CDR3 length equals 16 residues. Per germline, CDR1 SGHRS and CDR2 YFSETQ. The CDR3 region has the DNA TGCGCCAGCAGCTACCTCGAGGGGGCCTTGAGGTACGAGCAGTACTTC. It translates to CASSYLEGALRYEQYF.

The CDR3 sequence: CASSAGAGRSLNYGYTF. CDR3 coding DNA: TGTGCCAGCAGCGCAGGGGCTGGCAGGAGTTTAAACTATGGCTACACCTTC. The chain couples TRBV7-9 to TRBJ1-2, with a weak D call TRBD1 (6 bases). From germline, CDR1 is SEHNR and CDR2 FQNEAQ (reference sequence). V lost 5 bases to trimming and J lost 2 bases, with 21 bases between them. The CDR3 runs 17 residues.

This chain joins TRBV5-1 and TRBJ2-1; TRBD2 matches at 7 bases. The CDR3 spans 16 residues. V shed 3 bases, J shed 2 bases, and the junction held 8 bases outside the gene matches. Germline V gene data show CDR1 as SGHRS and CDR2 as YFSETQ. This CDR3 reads CASSSDTSAAYNEQFF. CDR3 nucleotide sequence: TGCGCCAGCAGCTCGGACACTAGCGCCGCCTACAATGAGCAGTTCTTC.